These T cell receptor beta chains were read from a single sample in a study of cytomegalovirus exposure and HLA in healthy donors. Only in-frame clones appear in the TCRdb table, and some are missing; sequencing was by immunoSEQ multiplex PCR. Seen here are roughly 130,000 clones, approximately 91% observed once, and the top ten hold 1.4%. Sequencing was done on a sample of PBMCs. All receptors come from a young man in good health and CMV-seronegative. Both conserved end residues are part of each CDR3. A D gene is named only where the DNA matches it firmly. Only some rows state a clone size, as once, few, many or a class for expanded clones.

D gene	V gene	clone size	J gene	CDR3 protein	CDR3 DNA
TRBD1	TRBV5-6	.	TRBJ2-7	CASSLPDRANYEQYF	TGTGCCAGCAGCTTACCTGACAGGGCCAACTACGAGCAGTACTTC
.	TRBV5-6	.	TRBJ1-1	CASSLVQGWDEAFF	TGTGCCAGCAGCTTGGTTCAGGGGTGGGATGAAGCTTTCTTT
.	TRBV27	few	TRBJ2-3	CASSRDFPPSTDTQYF	TGTGCCAGCAGTCGGGACTTTCCACCTAGCACAGATACGCAGTATTTT
TRBD1	TRBV7-9	.	TRBJ2-7	CASSLNRGTGEQYF	TGTGCCAGCAGCTTAAACAGGGGTACGGGAGAGCAGTACTTC
.	TRBV6-5	once	TRBJ1-2	CASSYSRGGGYTF	TGTGCCAGCAGTTACTCAAGGGGCGGCGGCTACACCTTC
.	TRBV9	.	TRBJ2-5	CASSVRGGETQYF	TGTGCCAGCAGCGTCCGGGGAGGAGAGACCCAGTACTTC
TRBD2	TRBV5-1	.	TRBJ2-5	CASSSGLAGDGGETQYF	TGCGCCAGCAGCTCGGGACTAGCGGGAGACGGAGGAGAGACCCAGTACTTC
.	TRBV7-3	.	TRBJ1-4	CASSLRPGQFATNEKLFF	TGTGCCAGCAGCTTACGTCCCGGACAGTTTGCAACTAATGAAAAACTGTTTTTT
.	TRBV4-3	once	TRBJ1-5	CASSQDRGQMNQPQHF	TGCGCCAGCAGCCAAGATCGAGGGCAGATGAATCAGCCCCAGCATTTT
.	TRBV10-3	.	TRBJ1-1	CAISDPDTEAFF	TGTGCCATCAGTGACCCCGACACTGAAGCTTTCTTT
.	TRBV5-1	once	TRBJ1-4	CASNTGRSNEKLFF	TGCGCCAGCAACACAGGGCGGTCTAATGAAAAACTGTTTTTT
TRBD2	TRBV5-1	once	TRBJ2-7	CASSLTSGVSYEQYF	TGCGCCAGCAGTTTGACTAGCGGGGTCTCCTACGAGCAGTACTTC
.	TRBV2	.	TRBJ2-2	CASSDEGGGELFF	TGTGCCAGCAGTGATGAAGGAGGCGGGGAGCTGTTTTTT
TRBD2	TRBV7-3	.	TRBJ2-5	CASSLTAGGETQYF	TGTGCCAGCAGCTTAACGGCGGGAGGAGAGACCCAGTACTTC
TRBD1	TRBV5-5	.	TRBJ2-1	CASSLAVFSGQGLRSEQFF	TGTGCCAGCAGCTTGGCCGTCTTTTCAGGACAGGGTTTACGCAGTGAGCAGTTCTTC
.	TRBV7-8	.	TRBJ2-3	CASSLAGSSTDTQYF	TGTGCCAGCAGCTTAGCGGGCTCAAGCACAGATACGCAGTATTTT
TRBD1	TRBV6-4	.	TRBJ2-1	CASSAGTGVPNEQFF	TGTGCCAGCAGCGCCGGGACAGGGGTTCCGAATGAGCAGTTCTTC
.	TRBV6-4	.	TRBJ2-1	CASSYSGGSYNEQFF	TGTGCCAGCAGCTACTCTGGGGGGAGCTACAATGAGCAGTTCTTC
.	TRBV7-7	few	TRBJ2-2	CASSSTPWELFF	TGTGCCAGCAGCTCCACACCTTGGGAGCTGTTTTTT
.	TRBV11-3	.	TRBJ2-7	CASSLGRAGSEQYF	TGTGCCAGCAGCTTAGGGCGCGCGGGTTCTGAGCAGTACTTC
.	TRBV15	.	TRBJ2-7	CATSSSRNSLDEQYF	TGTGCCACCAGCTCCAGTCGCAACAGCCTGGACGAGCAGTACTTC
TRBD2	TRBV30	.	TRBJ2-5	CASDLAGGRIKTQYF	TGTGCCTCCGATCTAGCGGGAGGTCGGATTAAAACCCAGTACTTC
TRBD2	TRBV2	once	TRBJ2-5	CASSDAGEETQYF	TGTGCCAGCAGTGACGCGGGAGAAGAGACCCAGTACTTC
TRBD1	TRBV9	.	TRBJ1-5	CASSGGQAPNQPQHF	TGTGCCAGCAGTGGCGGACAGGCGCCTAATCAGCCCCAGCATTTT
TRBD1	TRBV18	.	TRBJ2-7	CASSQPGQGDYEQYF	TGTGCCAGCTCACAACCGGGCCAGGGGGACTACGAGCAGTACTTC
.	TRBV30	.	TRBJ1-4	CAWSDGVVGEKLFF	TGTGCCTGGAGTGACGGGGTGGTTGGGGAAAAACTGTTTTTT
TRBD2	TRBV7-2	.	TRBJ2-1	CASSPYLAGRDSYNEQFF	TGTGCCAGCAGCCCTTACCTAGCGGGAAGGGACTCCTACAATGAGCAGTTCTTC
.	TRBV7-3	once	TRBJ2-1	CASSLVGTGYNEQFF	TGTGCCAGCAGCTTAGTCGGGACTGGCTACAATGAGCAGTTCTTC
.	TRBV25-1	few	TRBJ2-4	CASSRGGSGNIQYF	TGTGCCAGCAGTCGAGGAGGTTCGGGGAACATTCAGTACTTC
TRBD2	TRBV7-3	.	TRBJ2-1	CASSSGLAGVGEQFF	TGTGCCAGCAGCTCCGGACTAGCGGGGGTGGGTGAGCAGTTCTTC
.	TRBV5-6	.	TRBJ1-2	CASRHRTYGYTF	TGTGCCAGCAGACACAGGACCTATGGCTACACCTTC
.	TRBV27	once	TRBJ2-7	CASSSVAFSYEQYF	TGTGCCAGCAGTTCCGTAGCGTTCTCCTACGAGCAGTACTTC
.	TRBV27	.	TRBJ1-5	CASSYTGDQPQHF	TGTGCCAGCAGTTACACAGGAGATCAGCCCCAGCATTTT
.	TRBV2	once	TRBJ1-1	CASSIQAANTEAFF	TGTGCCAGCAGTATACAGGCGGCGAACACTGAAGCTTTCTTT
.	TRBV2	few	TRBJ1-5	CASREARGNQPQHF	TGTGCCAGCAGGGAGGCCCGTGGCAATCAGCCCCAGCATTTT
.	TRBV5-4	.	TRBJ1-3	CATGPQGTTLTGNTIYF	TGTGCCACCGGGCCCCAGGGCACAACATTGACTGGAAACACCATATATTTT
.	TRBV7-3	.	TRBJ2-7	CASSLEAASYEQYF	TGTGCCAGCAGCTTAGAGGCAGCTTCCTACGAGCAGTACTTC
TRBD1	TRBV5-5	.	TRBJ2-7	CASSLRTGFYEQYF	TGTGCCAGCAGCTTGAGGACAGGTTTCTACGAGCAGTACTTC
.	TRBV27	.	TRBJ2-2	CASSLFATLTGELFF	TGTGCCAGCAGTTTATTCGCTACCCTCACCGGGGAGCTGTTTTTT
TRBD1	TRBV10-3	.	TRBJ2-7	CAISDFRGTGGTYEQYF	TGTGCCATCAGTGACTTCAGGGGGACAGGGGGAACCTACGAGCAGTACTTC
.	TRBV5-1	.	TRBJ2-7	CASSFTTPIQGSNYEQYF	TGCGCCAGCAGCTTTACGACCCCGATACAGGGTTCGAACTACGAGCAGTACTTC
.	TRBV5-1	.	TRBJ1-2	CASSLDTGNYGYTF	TGCGCCAGCAGCTTGGATACAGGGAACTATGGCTACACCTTC
.	TRBV10-1	.	TRBJ1-5	CASKWGYQPQHF	TGCGCCAGCAAATGGGGCTATCAGCCCCAGCATTTT
TRBD1	TRBV27	.	TRBJ1-1	CASSYGTGETEAFF	TGTGCCAGCAGTTATGGGACAGGGGAGACTGAAGCTTTCTTT
.	TRBV2	.	TRBJ2-2	CASQQGLITGELFF	TGTGCCTCCCAACAGGGTTTAATTACCGGGGAGCTGTTTTTT